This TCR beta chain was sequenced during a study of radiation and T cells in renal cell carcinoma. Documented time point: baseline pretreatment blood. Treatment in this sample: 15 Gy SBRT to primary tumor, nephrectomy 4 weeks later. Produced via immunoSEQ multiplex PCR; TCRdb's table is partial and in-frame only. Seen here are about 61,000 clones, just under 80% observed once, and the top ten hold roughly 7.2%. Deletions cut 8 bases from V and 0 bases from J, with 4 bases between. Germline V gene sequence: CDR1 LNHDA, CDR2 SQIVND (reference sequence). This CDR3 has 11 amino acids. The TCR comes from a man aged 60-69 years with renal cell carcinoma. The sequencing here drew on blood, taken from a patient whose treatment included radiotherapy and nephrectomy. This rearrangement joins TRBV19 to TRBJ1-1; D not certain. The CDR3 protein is CASRLNTEAFF. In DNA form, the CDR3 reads TGTGCCAGTCGTTTGAACACTGAAGCTTTCTTT.